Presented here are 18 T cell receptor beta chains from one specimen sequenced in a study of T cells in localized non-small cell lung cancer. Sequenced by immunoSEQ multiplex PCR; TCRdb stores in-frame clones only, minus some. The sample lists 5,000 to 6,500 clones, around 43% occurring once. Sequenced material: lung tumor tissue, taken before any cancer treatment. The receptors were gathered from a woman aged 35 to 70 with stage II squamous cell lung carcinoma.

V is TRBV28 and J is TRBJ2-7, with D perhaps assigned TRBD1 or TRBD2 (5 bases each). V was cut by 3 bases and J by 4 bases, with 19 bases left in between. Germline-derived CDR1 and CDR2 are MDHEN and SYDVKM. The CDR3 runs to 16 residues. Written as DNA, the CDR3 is TGTGCCAGCAGTTTGACGGGGCACCAGGGCGCTTACGAGCAGTACTTC. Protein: CASSLTGHQGAYEQYF.

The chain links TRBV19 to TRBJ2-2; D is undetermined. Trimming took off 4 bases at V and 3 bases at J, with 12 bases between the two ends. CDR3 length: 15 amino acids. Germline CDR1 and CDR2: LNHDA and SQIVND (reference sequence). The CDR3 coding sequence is TGTGCCAGTAGTAAGGGAAACAGCTACACCGGGGAGCTGTTTTTT. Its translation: CASSKGNSYTGELFF.

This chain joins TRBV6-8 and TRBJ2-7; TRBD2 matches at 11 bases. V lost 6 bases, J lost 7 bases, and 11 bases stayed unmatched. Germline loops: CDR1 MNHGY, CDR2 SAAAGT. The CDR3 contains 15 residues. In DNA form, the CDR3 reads TGTGCCAGCAGAGTAGCGGGAGGGGCGCTCGGGGAGCAGTACTTC. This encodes CASRVAGGALGEQYF.

CDR3 DNA sequence: TGTGCCAGTAGTATCGAGTTCGCCGGGGAGCTGTTTTTT. Protein sequence: CASSIEFAGELFF. The V and J genes are TRBV19 and TRBJ2-2; no firm D call. The CDR3 is made up of 13 amino acids. Germline V gene lookup returns CDR1 LNHDA and CDR2 SQIVND (reference sequence). V lost 3 bases and J lost 6, with 8 bases in between.

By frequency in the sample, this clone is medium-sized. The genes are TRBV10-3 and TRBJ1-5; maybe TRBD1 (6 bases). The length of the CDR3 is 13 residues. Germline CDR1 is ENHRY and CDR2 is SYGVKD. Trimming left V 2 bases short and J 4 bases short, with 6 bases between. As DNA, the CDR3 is TGTGCCATCAGTGAGGGACAGAATCAGCCCCAGCATTTT. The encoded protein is CAISEGQNQPQHF.

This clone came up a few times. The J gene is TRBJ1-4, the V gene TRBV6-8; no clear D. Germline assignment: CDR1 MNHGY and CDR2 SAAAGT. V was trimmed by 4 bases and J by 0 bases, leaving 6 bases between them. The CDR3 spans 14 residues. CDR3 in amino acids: CASSLDSTNEKLFF. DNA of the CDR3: TGTGCCAGCAGTTTGGATTCAACTAATGAAAAACTGTTTTTT.

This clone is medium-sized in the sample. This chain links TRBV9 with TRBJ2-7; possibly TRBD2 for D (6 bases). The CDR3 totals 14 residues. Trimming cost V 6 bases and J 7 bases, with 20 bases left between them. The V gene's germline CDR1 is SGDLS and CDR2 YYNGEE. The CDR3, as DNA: TGTGCCAGCACCGACTCCGGGAGTAGTAGGGAGCAGTACTTC. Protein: CASTDSGSSREQYF.

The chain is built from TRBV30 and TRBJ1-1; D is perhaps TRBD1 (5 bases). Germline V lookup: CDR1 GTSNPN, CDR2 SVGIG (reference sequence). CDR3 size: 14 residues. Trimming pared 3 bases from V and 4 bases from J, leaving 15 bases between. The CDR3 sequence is CAWSLLKGATEAFF. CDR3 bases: TGTGCCTGGAGCCTTCTTAAAGGGGCCACTGAAGCTTTCTTT.

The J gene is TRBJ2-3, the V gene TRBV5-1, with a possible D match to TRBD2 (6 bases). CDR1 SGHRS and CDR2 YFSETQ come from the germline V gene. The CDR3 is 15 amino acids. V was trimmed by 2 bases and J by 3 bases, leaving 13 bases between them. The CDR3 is CASSFGGVRTDTQYF. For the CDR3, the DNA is TGCGCCAGCAGCTTCGGCGGGGTGAGGACAGATACGCAGTATTTT.

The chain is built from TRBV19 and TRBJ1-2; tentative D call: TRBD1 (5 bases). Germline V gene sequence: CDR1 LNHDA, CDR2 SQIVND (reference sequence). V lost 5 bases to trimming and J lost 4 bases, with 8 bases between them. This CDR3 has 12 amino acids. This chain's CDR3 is CASSQGFYGYTF. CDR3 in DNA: TGTGCCAGTAGTCAGGGCTTCTATGGCTACACCTTC.

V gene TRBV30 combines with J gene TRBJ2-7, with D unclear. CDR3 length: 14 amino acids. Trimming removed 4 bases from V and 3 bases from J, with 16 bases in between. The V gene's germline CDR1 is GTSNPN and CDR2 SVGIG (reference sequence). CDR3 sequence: CAWNPPGRNYEQYF. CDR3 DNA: TGTGCCTGGAACCCCCCGGGTAGAAACTACGAGCAGTACTTC.

CDR3 region: CASSYGDRVYGYTF. CDR3 bases: TGTGCCAGCAGTTACGGGGATAGGGTTTATGGCTACACCTTC. J is TRBJ1-2 and V is TRBV6-8; D is unresolved. Trimming cost V 2 bases and J 5 bases, with 12 bases left between them. The CDR3 length is 14 residues. CDR1 and CDR2 (germline): MNHGY, SAAAGT.

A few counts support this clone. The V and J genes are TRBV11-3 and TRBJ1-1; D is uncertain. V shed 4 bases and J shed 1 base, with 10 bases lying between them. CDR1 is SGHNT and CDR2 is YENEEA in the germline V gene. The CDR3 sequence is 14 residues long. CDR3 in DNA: TGTGCCAGCAGCTCCCTGACCCGGAACACTGAAGCTTTCTTT. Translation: CASSSLTRNTEAFF.

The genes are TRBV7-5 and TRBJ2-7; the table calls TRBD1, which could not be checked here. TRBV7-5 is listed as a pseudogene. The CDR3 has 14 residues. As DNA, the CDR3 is TGTGCCAGCAGCTTAGTGGCATACTCCTACGAGCAGTACTTC. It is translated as CASSLVAYSYEQYF.

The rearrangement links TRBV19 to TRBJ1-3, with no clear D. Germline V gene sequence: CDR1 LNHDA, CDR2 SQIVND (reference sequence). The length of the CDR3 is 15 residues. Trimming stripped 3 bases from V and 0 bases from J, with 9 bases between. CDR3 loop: CASSIDGTSGNTIYF. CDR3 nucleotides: TGTGCCAGTAGTATCGACGGTACCTCTGGAAACACCATATATTTT.

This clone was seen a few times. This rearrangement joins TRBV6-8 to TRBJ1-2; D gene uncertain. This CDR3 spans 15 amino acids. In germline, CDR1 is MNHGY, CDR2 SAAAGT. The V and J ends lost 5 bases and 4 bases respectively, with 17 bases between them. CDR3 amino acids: CASSPIQGGSYGYTF. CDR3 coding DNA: TGTGCCAGCAGTCCGATACAAGGAGGGAGCTATGGCTACACCTTC.

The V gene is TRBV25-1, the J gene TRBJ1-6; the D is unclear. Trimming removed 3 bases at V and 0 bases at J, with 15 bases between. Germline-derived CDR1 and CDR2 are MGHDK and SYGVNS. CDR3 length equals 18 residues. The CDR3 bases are TGTGCCAGCAGTGACGATGTTGGACCAAGCTCCTATAATTCACCCCTCCACTTT. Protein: CASSDDVGPSSYNSPLHF.

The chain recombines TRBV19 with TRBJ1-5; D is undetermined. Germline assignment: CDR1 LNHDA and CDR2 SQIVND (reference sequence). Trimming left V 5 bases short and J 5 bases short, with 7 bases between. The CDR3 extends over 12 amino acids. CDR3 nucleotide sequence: TGTGCCAGTAGTGTCCGATATCAGCCCCAGCATTTT. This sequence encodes CASSVRYQPQHF.